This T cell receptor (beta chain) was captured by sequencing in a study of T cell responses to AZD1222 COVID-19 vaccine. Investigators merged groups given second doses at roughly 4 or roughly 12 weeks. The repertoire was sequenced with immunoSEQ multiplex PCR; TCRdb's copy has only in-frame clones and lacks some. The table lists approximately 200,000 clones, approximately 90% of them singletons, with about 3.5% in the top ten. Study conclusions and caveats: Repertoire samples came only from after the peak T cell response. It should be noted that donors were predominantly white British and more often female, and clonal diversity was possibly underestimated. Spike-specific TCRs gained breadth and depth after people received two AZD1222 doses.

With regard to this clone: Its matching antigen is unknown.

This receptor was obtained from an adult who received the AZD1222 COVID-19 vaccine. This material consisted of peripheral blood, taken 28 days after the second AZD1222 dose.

In nucleotides, the CDR3 is TGTGCCAGCAGCTTTAACACCGGGGAGCTGTTTTTT. Encoded protein: CASSFNTGELFF. The genes are TRBV11-1 and TRBJ2-2; D uncertain. Looked up from germline, CDR1 is SGHAT and CDR2 is FQDESV (reference sequence). The CDR3 loop spans 12 amino acids. V dropped 3 bases and J dropped 2 bases, with 1 base sitting between them.